This T cell receptor beta chain was recovered during a study of cytomegalovirus exposure and HLA in healthy donors. Findings and limits, study-wide: It was reportedly the case that the classifier diagnosed cytomegalovirus status with high specificity and sensitivity. In an earlier analysis, about 87% or about 30%: the productive usage of most TCR beta V segments. Donors belonging to an Asian-associated ancestry cluster reportedly showed fewer N-insertions in productive TCRs than the roughly 680-donor mean, according to what a later analysis found.

A word on this clone: What it recognizes is unknown.

CDR1 and CDR2 from the germline V gene are SGHRS and YFSETQ. V lost 0 bases to trimming and J lost 9 bases, with 16 bases between them. This CDR3 has 15 amino acids. The PCR employed 60 Vbeta primers together with 13 Jbeta primers. Original processing methods: Later, roughly 77 million unique TCR beta chains were counted in an analysis, and roughly 11 million of them were shared. Assay: immunoSEQ multiplex PCR; the TCRdb copy retains only in-frame clones and omits some. D and trimming were read from the DNA, whereas the V and J calls and clone size are those reported in that table. Here the sample spans over 70,000 clones, 65% to 85% being singletons.

J is TRBJ2-1 and V is TRBV5-1; a possible D gene is TRBD1 (6 bases). The TCR originated in a man aged 18 to 30 in good health and CMV-seronegative. Input material: PBMCs. This chain's CDR3 is CASSLAPLGATEQFF. The CDR3, as DNA: TGCGCCAGCAGCTTGGCCCCATTGGGGGCCACTGAGCAGTTCTTC.